These 8 T cell receptor beta chains were sequenced from one sample in a study of OX40 agonist ivuxolimab in advanced cancers. Assay: immunoSEQ multiplex PCR; the TCRdb copy retains only in-frame clones and omits some. Of over 55,000 clones in the sample, over 80% were seen once. The sequences come from CD4+ or CD8+ T cells sorted from blood, collected in a trial of the OX40 agonist ivuxolimab. These receptors were taken from an adult with an advanced solid tumor such as melanoma, head and neck, liver or kidney cancer.

The rearrangement joins TRBV9 to TRBJ1-2; D might be TRBD1 (6 bases). Per the germline V gene, CDR1 is SGDLS and CDR2 is YYNGEE. V lost 2 bases to trimming and J lost 2 bases, with 7 bases between them. This CDR3 is built from 13 residues. CDR3 bases: TGTGCCAGCAGCGTCGACAGGAACTATGGCTACACCTTC. It specifies CASSVDRNYGYTF. Variable domain in full (rest from reference TRBV9 and TRBJ1-2): DSGVTQTPKHLITATGQRVTLRCSPRSGDLSVYWYQQSLDQGLQFLIQYYNGEERAKGNILERFSAQQFPDLHSELNLSSLELGDSALYFCASSVDRNYGYTFGSGTRLTVV.

The V gene is TRBV6-5, the J gene TRBJ2-6, with D unclear. V shed 5 bases and J shed 0 bases, with 8 bases lying between them. CDR1 and CDR2 from the germline V gene are MNHEY and SVGAGI. This CDR3 contains 15 residues. CDR3 nucleotide sequence: TGTGCCAGCAGTCGTCTCAACTCTGGGGCCAACGTCCTGACTTTC. This codes for CASSRLNSGANVLTF.

This chain connects TRBV19 to TRBJ1-6; tentatively, D is TRBD1 (5 bases). The V gene's germline CDR1 is LNHDA and CDR2 SQIVND (reference sequence). Trimming took off 7 bases at V and 4 bases at J, with 14 bases between the two ends. The CDR3 runs to 15 residues. Here the CDR3 DNA reads TGTGCCAGTACCGGACGGACAAGTTATAATTCACCCCTCCACTTT. This translates into CASTGRTSYNSPLHF.

Only a few counts were recorded for this clone. The chain carries TRBV11-1 and TRBJ2-7; D might be TRBD2 (5 bases). The CDR3 totals 16 residues. In germline, CDR1 is SGHAT, CDR2 FQDESV (reference sequence). Trimming shortened V by 5 bases and J by 0 bases, and 17 bases separated the two germline ends. The CDR3 sequence is CASSNTKRSSSYEQYF. CDR3 bases: TGTGCCAGCAGCAATACAAAGCGGTCTAGCTCCTACGAGCAGTACTTC.

The rearrangement joins TRBV18 to TRBJ2-3; D remains ambiguous. Looked up from germline, CDR1 is KGHSH and CDR2 is LQKENI. The CDR3 is made up of 12 amino acids. The ends were cut back, 3 bases at V and 6 bases at J, with 7 bases in the middle. CDR3 nucleotides: TGTGCCAGCTCACCCCCCCCGGATACGCAGTATTTT. It encodes CASSPPPDTQYF.

The V and J genes are TRBV5-1 and TRBJ1-5, with D perhaps TRBD1 (5 bases). The V gene lost 5 bases and the J gene lost 9 bases, with 15 bases spanning the gap. CDR1 is SGHRS and CDR2 is YFSETQ in the germline V gene. The CDR3 is 13 amino acids. CDR3 protein: CASRRDGSGPQHF. In DNA form, the CDR3 reads TGCGCCAGCAGGAGGGACGGCTCGGGGCCCCAGCATTTT.

This chain connects TRBV19 to TRBJ2-6; D may match TRBD1 or TRBD2 (5 bases each). From germline, CDR1 is LNHDA and CDR2 SQIVND (reference sequence). Between the trimmed V and J ends, which lost 8 bases and 0 bases, there was a span of 14 bases. CDR3 size: 16 residues. The CDR3 region is CASGGRAASGANVLTF. CDR3 in DNA: TGTGCCAGTGGGGGACGGGCCGCCTCTGGGGCCAACGTCCTGACTTTC.

This chain joins TRBV4-2 and TRBJ2-3; a possible D gene is TRBD1 (5 bases). Germline V gene sequence: CDR1 LGHNA, CDR2 YNFKEQ. Trimming stripped 0 bases from V and 14 bases from J, with 21 bases between. The CDR3 sequence is 15 residues long. CDR3 loop: CASSQEVSQDVYSYF. The CDR3 region has the DNA TGTGCCAGCAGCCAAGAGGTCTCACAGGACGTGTACTCGTATTTT.